Below are 4 T cell receptor beta chains sequenced from a single sample in a study of blood T cell repertoires in COVID-19. The repertoire was sequenced with immunoSEQ multiplex PCR; TCRdb's copy has only in-frame clones and lacks some. Among approximately 350,000 clones listed, around 82% were seen once. Material for sequencing was peripheral blood. The receptors come from a man aged 25-40 years with active or convalescent COVID-19.

This chain links TRBV3-1 (or the pseudogene TRBV3-2) with TRBJ1-4, with D perhaps matching TRBD1 (6 bases). V was clipped by 1 base and J by 7 bases, with 13 bases between them. The CDR3 runs 15 residues. The germline V gene has CDR1 LGHDT and CDR2 YNNKEL (reference sequence). Written as DNA, the CDR3 is TGTGCCAGCAGCCAAGGGCCAGGGGTTTTTGAAAAACTGTTTTTT. As protein: CASSQGPGVFEKLFF.

The chain employs TRBV6-6 and TRBJ2-7; 7 bases align to TRBD2. The germline V gene has CDR1 MNHNY and CDR2 SVGAGI (reference sequence). The ends lost 2 bases at V and 2 bases at J; junction bases unmatched: 6. The CDR3 consists of 15 residues. The CDR3 here is CASSYGWGGTYEQYF. The CDR3 nucleotides read TGTGCCAGCAGTTACGGCTGGGGGGGGACCTACGAGCAGTACTTC.

This chain uses TRBV6-2 or TRBV6-3 with TRBJ1-5, with 7 bases aligning to TRBD1. Germline lookup yields CDR1 MNHEY and CDR2 SVGEGT. The CDR3 sequence is 13 residues long. The V and J ends lost 4 bases and 7 bases, in that order; junction bases with no gene match: 4. The CDR3 DNA reads TGTGCCAGCAGTTCAGGGGGTAGACAGCCCCAGCATTTT. This encodes CASSSGGRQPQHF.

To note about this clone: Distinct nucleotide sequences in the sample also encode this CDR3. V and J are TRBV5-4 and TRBJ1-4; 7 bases are a match to TRBD1. Germline CDR1 reads SGHNT; CDR2 reads YYREEE (reference sequence). After removal of 0 bases from V and 8 bases from J, the junction contained 4 bases not matched to a gene. This CDR3 comprises 14 residues. CDR3 region: CASSLDRGREKLFF. The DNA of the CDR3 is TGTGCCAGCAGCTTGGACAGGGGACGAGAAAAACTGTTTTTT.